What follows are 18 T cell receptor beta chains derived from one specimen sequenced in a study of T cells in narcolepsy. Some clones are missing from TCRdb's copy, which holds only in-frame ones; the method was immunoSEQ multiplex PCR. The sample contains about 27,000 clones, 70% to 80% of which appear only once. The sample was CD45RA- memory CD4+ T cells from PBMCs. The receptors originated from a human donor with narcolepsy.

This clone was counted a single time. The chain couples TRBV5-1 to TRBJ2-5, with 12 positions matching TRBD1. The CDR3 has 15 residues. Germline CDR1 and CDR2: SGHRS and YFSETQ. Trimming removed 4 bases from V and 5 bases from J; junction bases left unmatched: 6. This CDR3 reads CASSRGTGGVETQYF. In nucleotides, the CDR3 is TGCGCCAGCAGCCGCGGGACAGGGGGCGTGGAGACCCAGTACTTC.

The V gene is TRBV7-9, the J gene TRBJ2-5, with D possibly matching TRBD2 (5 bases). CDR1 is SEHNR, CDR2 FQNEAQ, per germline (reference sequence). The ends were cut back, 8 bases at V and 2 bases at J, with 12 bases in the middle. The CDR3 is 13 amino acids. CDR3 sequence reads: CASGPGVQETQYF. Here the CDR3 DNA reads TGTGCCAGCGGCCCCGGGGTTCAAGAGACCCAGTACTTC. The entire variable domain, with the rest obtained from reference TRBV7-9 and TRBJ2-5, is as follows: DTGVSQNPRHKITKRGQNVTFRCDPISEHNRLYWYRQTLGQGPEFLTYFQNEAQLEKSRLLSDRFSAERPKGSFSTLEIQRTEQGDSAMYLCASGPGVQETQYFGPGTRLLVL.

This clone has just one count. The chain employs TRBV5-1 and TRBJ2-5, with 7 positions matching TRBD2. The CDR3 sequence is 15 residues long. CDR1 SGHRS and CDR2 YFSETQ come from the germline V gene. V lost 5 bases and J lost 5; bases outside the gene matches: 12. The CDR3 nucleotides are TGCGCCAGCAGTCCAAGCGGGGTCGGCGGGGAGACCCAGTACTTC. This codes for CASSPSGVGGETQYF.

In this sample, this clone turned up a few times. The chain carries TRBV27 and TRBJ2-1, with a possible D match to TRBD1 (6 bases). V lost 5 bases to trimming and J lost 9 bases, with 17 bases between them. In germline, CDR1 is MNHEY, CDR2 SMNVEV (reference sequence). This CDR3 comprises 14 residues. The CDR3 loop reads CASSPLTGFSEQFF. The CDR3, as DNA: TGTGCCAGCAGTCCGTTAACAGGGTTTAGTGAGCAGTTCTTC.

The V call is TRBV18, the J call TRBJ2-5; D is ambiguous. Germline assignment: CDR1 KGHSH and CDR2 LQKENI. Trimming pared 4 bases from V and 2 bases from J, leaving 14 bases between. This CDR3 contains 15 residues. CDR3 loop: CASSLIGQQQETQYF. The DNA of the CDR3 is TGTGCCAGCTCACTCATAGGGCAGCAACAAGAGACCCAGTACTTC.

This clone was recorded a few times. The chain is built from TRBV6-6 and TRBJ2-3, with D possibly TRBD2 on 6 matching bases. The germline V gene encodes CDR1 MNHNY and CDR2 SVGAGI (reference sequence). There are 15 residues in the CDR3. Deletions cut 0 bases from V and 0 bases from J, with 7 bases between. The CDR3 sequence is CASSYSGTSTDTQYF. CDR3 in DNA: TGTGCCAGCAGTTACTCCGGGACTAGCACAGATACGCAGTATTTT.

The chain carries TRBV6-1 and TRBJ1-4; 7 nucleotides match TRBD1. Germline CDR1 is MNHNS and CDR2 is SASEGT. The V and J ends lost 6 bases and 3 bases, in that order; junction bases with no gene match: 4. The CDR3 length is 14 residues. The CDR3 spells CASRNRGANEKLFF. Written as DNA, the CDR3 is TGTGCCAGCAGGAACAGGGGAGCTAATGAAAAACTGTTTTTT.

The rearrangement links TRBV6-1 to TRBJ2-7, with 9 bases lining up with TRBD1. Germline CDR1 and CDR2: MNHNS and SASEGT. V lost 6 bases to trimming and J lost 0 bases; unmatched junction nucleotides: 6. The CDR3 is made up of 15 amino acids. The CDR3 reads CASRRDRDPSYEQYF. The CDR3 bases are TGTGCCAGCAGAAGGGACAGGGATCCCTCCTACGAGCAGTACTTC.

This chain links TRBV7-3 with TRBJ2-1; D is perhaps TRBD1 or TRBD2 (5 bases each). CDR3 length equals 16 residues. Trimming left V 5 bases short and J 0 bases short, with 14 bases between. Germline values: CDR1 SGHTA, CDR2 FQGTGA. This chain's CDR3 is CASSLPGTASYNEQFF. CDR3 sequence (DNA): TGTGCCAGCAGCCTACCCGGGACCGCCTCCTACAATGAGCAGTTCTTC.

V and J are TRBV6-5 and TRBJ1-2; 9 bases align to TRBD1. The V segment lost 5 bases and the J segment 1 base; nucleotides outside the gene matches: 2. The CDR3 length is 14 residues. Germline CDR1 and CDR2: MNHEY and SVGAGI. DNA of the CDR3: TGTGCCAGCAGTGGGACAGGGAGTAACTATGGCTACACCTTC. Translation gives CASSGTGSNYGYTF.

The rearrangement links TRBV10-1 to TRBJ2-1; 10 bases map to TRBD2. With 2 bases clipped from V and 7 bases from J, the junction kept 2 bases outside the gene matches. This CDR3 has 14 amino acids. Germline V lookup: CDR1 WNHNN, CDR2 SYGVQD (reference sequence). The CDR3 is CASSETSGVNEQFF. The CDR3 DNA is TGCGCCAGCAGTGAGACTAGCGGGGTTAATGAGCAGTTCTTC.

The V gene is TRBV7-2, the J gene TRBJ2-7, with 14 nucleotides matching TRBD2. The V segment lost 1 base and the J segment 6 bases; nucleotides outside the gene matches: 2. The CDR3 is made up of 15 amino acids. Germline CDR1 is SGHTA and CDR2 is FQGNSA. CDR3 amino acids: CASSLGLAGGREQYF. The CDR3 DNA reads TGTGCCAGCAGCTTAGGACTAGCGGGGGGGCGCGAGCAGTACTTC.

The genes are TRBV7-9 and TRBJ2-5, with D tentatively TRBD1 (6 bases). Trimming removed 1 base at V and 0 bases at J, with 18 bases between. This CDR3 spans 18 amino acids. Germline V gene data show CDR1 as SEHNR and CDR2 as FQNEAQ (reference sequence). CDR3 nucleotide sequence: TGTGCCAGCAGCTTAGGGGCGCAGGGGAGTGGGTACCAAGAGACCCAGTACTTC. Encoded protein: CASSLGAQGSGYQETQYF.

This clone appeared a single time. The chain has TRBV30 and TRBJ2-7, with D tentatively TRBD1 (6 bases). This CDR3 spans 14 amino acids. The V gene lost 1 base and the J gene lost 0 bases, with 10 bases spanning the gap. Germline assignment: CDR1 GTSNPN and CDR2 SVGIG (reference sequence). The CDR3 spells CAWSEDSFSYEQYF. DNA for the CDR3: TGTGCCTGGAGTGAGGACAGTTTCTCCTACGAGCAGTACTTC.

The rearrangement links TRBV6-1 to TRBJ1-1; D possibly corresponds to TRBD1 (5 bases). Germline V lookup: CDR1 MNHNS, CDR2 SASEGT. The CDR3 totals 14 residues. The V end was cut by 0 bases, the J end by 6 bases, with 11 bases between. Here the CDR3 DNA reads TGTGCCAGCAGTGAAGCGGGACGGCAGTCTGAAGCTTTCTTT. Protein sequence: CASSEAGRQSEAFF.

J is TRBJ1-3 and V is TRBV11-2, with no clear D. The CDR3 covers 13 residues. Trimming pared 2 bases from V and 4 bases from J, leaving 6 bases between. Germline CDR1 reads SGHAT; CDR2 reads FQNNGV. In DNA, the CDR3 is TGTGCCAGCAGCTTACCCAGGGGAAACACCATATATTTT. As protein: CASSLPRGNTIYF. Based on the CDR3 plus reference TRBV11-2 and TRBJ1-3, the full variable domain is EAGVAQSPRYKIIEKRQSVAFWCNPISGHATLYWYQQILGQGPKLLIQFQNNGVVDDSQLPKDRFSAERLKGVDSTLKIQPAKLEDSAVYLCASSLPRGNTIYFGEGSWLTVV.

The CDR3: CASSPVILLSSYNSPLHF. DNA of the CDR3: TGTGCCAGCAGCCCCGTCATTTTGCTGAGCTCCTATAATTCACCCCTCCACTTT. The gene calls are TRBV7-8 and TRBJ1-6; D call uncertain. CDR1 and CDR2 from the germline V gene are SGHVS and FQNEAQ. This CDR3 contains 18 residues. The V end was cut by 5 bases, the J end by 0 bases, with 17 bases between.

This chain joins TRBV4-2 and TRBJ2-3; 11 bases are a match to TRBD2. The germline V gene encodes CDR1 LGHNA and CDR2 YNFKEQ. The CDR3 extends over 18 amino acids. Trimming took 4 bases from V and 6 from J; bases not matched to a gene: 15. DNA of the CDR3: TGTGCCAGCAGCCCCAAGCGGGATAGCGGGGGGGCCGCGGATACGCAGTATTTT. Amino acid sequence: CASSPKRDSGGAADTQYF.